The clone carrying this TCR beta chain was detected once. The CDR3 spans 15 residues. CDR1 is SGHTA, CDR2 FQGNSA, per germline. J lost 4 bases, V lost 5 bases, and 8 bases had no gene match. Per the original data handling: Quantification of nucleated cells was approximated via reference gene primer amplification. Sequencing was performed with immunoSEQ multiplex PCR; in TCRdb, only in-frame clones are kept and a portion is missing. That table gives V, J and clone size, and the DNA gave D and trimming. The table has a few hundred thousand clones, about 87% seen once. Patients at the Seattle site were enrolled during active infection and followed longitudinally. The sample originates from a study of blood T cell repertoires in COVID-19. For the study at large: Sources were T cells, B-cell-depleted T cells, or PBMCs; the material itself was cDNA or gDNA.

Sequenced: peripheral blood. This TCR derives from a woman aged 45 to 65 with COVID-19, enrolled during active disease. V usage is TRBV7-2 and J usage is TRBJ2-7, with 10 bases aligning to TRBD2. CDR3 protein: CASSLGAGGPYEQYF. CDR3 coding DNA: TGTGCCAGCAGCCTAGGAGCGGGAGGGCCTTACGAGCAGTACTTC.